This section outlines one TCR beta chain sequence together with its context. This clone was seen only a few times. Its recognized antigen is unknown. Base quality data are lacking; no much larger clone is found one base away. The sample is drawn from a study of blood T cell repertoires in COVID-19 (dated by TCRdb to the early 2020s). For context, the study as a whole: Samples covering the acute and convalescent phases of COVID-19 were provided by collaborators in the United States, Italy and Spain. The material from the prospective study consisted of cDNA or gDNA derived from T cells, B-cell-depleted T cells, or PBMCs. The dataset comprised deeply sampled blood TCRbeta repertoires from subjects exposed to, actively infected with, or recovered from COVID-19. The repertoires were made available in a free public database intended to serve as a resource for research on the immune response to SARS-CoV-2. The samples were drawn from two sources: the first 160 participants of the ongoing ImmuneRACE study, and over 1,000 subjects contributed by 6 global collaborators. A de-identified subject ID, COVID-19 status, age in years and sex were almost always included in the sample metadata. Where available, HLA class I and class II types were taken from metadata supplied by the sample provider and were not determined by assay-based typing.

Per the germline V gene, SNHLY is the CDR1 and FYNNEI is the CDR2. The CDR3, from cysteine to phenylalanine, totals 14 residues. The kept DNA is CDR3 alone, 42 bases in frame from the first base. V sheds 6 bases and J sheds 5 bases, leaving 16 bases between their ends. Broad study findings and their caveats: Clinical and demographic metadata were provided uncurated, with the amount varying by source and participant.

Each collaborating institution followed its own protocols to collect whole blood in K2EDTA tubes. Collaborator samples were shipped for TCRbeta analysis as frozen whole blood, isolated PBMCs, or DNA extracted from either sample type. TCRbeta CDR3 regions were amplified from genomic DNA using the immunoSEQ Assay, a bias-controlled multiplex PCR. For the original study's pipeline: The number of nucleated cells in each sample was estimated by amplification of reference gene primers within the assay. Sequence reads were collapsed and filtered to measure the absolute abundance of every unique TCRbeta CDR3 rearrangement. Productive Simpson clonality was computed per sample as the square root of Simpson's diversity index over productive rearrangements. TCRdb obtained this table from immuneACCESS and retained in-frame rearrangements with V and J assigned. These tables miss some clones; where compared with another copy, unresolved V genes account for less than half of the shortfall, and the remainder is unexplained. That table furnishes V, J and clone size, whereas the DNA furnished D and trimming. The sample table contains 210,000 or so clones; only one count was recorded for about 83% of them. The biggest ten clones account for approximately 5% of the sample.

The sequence came from a woman aged 70-85 years with active or convalescent COVID-19. The sample consisted of peripheral blood. Here the chain combines TRBV2 and TRBJ2-5; TRBD2 is a weak D gene call, 5 bases matching. The sequenced DNA is TGTGCCAGCAGGGGAGATCGGGTTAGGGAGACCCAGTACTTC. The resulting protein is CASRGDRVRETQYF.